The 31 T cell receptor beta chains below all came from one sample that was sequenced in a study of CD8 T cell repertoires and HIV-1 epitope variants. The assay was immunoSEQ multiplex PCR, and TCRdb's table has in-frame clones only and misses some. The table shows 6,500 to 9,000 clones, with around 64% occurring only once. These receptors have no identified antigens. The sequenced sample consisted of cultured CD8+ T cells derived from PBMCs. Receptors originate from a male donor with HIV.

This clone has only one observation. The chain recombines TRBV27 with TRBJ2-5; a possible D gene is TRBD2 (6 bases). With 7 bases removed from V and 1 base from J, the gap between germline ends came to 10 bases. Germline lookup yields CDR1 MNHEY and CDR2 SMNVEV (reference sequence). The CDR3 covers 13 residues. Here the CDR3 reads CASKGGLQETQYF. DNA for the CDR3: TGTGCCAGCAAGGGAGGCCTCCAAGAGACCCAGTACTTC.

This clone has just one count. DNA for the CDR3: TGTGCCAGCAGCCCGGGCTGGAATGAGCAGTTCTTC. Protein product: CASSPGWNEQFF. The gene calls are TRBV11-2 and TRBJ2-1; D unresolved. Trimming pared 5 bases from V and 7 bases from J, leaving 9 bases between. Germline lookup yields CDR1 SGHAT and CDR2 FQNNGV. The CDR3 consists of 12 residues. The complete variable domain, with remaining parts taken from reference TRBV11-2 and TRBJ2-1, reads EAGVAQSPRYKIIEKRQSVAFWCNPISGHATLYWYQQILGQGPKLLIQFQNNGVVDDSQLPKDRFSAERLKGVDSTLKIQPAKLEDSAVYLCASSPGWNEQFFGPGTRLTVL.

This sequence joins TRBV7-2 and TRBJ1-1; D not resolved. In germline, CDR1 is SGHTA, CDR2 FQGNSA. This CDR3 contains 13 residues. V gave up 4 bases and J gave up 0 bases, with 6 bases separating them. The DNA of the CDR3 is TGTGCCAGCAGCTCGCAGCTGAACACTGAAGCTTTCTTT. This codes for CASSSQLNTEAFF.

The chain couples TRBV15 to TRBJ2-5, with D hard to call. The CDR3 is 15 amino acids. The germline V gene has CDR1 LNHNV and CDR2 YYDKDF (reference sequence). Trimming shortened V by 4 bases and J by 1 base, and 13 bases separated the two germline ends. The CDR3 loop is CATSNRYPLQETQYF. The CDR3 nucleotides are TGTGCCACCAGCAACCGATACCCCCTCCAAGAGACCCAGTACTTC.

The V call is TRBV9, the J call TRBJ2-3; 9 positions agree with TRBD2. Germline values: CDR1 SGDLS, CDR2 YYNGEE. The CDR3 covers 15 residues. After removal of 3 bases from V and 5 bases from J, the junction contained 7 bases not matched to a gene. The CDR3 nucleotides read TGTGCCAGCAGCGCGGGCGGGGGGGAAGGAGATACGCAGTATTTT. Protein sequence: CASSAGGGEGDTQYF.

V gene TRBV10-2 combines with J gene TRBJ2-3, with a tentative D call TRBD1 (5 bases). The ends were cut back, 2 bases at V and 2 bases at J, with 11 bases in the middle. CDR3 length: 15 amino acids. Germline lookup yields CDR1 WSHSY and CDR2 SAAADI. CDR3 sequence reads: CASSEAAGLTDTQYF. CDR3 in DNA: TGCGCCAGCAGTGAGGCGGCAGGGCTCACAGATACGCAGTATTTT.

This clone has a handful of counts. The genes are TRBV27 and TRBJ2-7; TRBD2 might be the D (5 bases). The CDR3 contains 16 residues. Germline V gene lookup returns CDR1 MNHEY and CDR2 SMNVEV (reference sequence). V was clipped by 3 bases and J by 0 bases, with 15 bases between them. The chain's CDR3 is CASSLVSGGLSYEQYF. The CDR3 DNA is TGTGCCAGCAGTTTGGTGAGCGGCGGGCTCTCCTACGAGCAGTACTTC.

V usage is TRBV6-5 and J usage is TRBJ1-5, with a weak D call TRBD1 (6 bases). Trimming shortened V by 6 bases and J by 4 bases, and 13 bases separated the two germline ends. This CDR3 is 14 amino acids long. Germline CDR1 and CDR2: MNHEY and SVGAGI. CDR3 DNA: TGTGCCAGCAGCCCCGACAGGACAAATCAGCCCCAGCATTTT. It is translated as CASSPDRTNQPQHF.

This chain joins TRBV29-1 and TRBJ1-1; 7 nucleotides agree with TRBD1. The CDR3 length is 11 residues. Unmatched junction bases numbered 1, after V lost 7 bases and J lost 2 bases. In germline, CDR1 is SQVTM, CDR2 ANQGSEA. The CDR3 DNA reads TGCAGCGGGGACAGTAACACTGAAGCTTTCTTT. Its protein product is CSGDSNTEAFF.

The V call is TRBV9, the J call TRBJ2-3; TRBD2 matches at 9 bases. The J segment lost 4 bases and the V segment lost 2 bases, leaving 8 bases of the junction unmatched. There are 16 residues in the CDR3. Germline assignment: CDR1 SGDLS and CDR2 YYNGEE. The CDR3 nucleotides are TGTGCCAGCAGCGTCACAGGGCTAGCGGGGCCAGATACGCAGTATTTT. Its translation is CASSVTGLAGPDTQYF.

The chain carries TRBV7-9 and TRBJ2-1; D gene uncertain. The length of the CDR3 is 13 residues. The germline V and J ends were trimmed by 8 bases and 7 bases, with 15 bases remaining between them. Germline V gene lookup returns CDR1 SEHNR and CDR2 FQNEAQ (reference sequence). This CDR3 is CASRAQIGNEQFF. CDR3 sequence (DNA): TGTGCCAGCCGGGCCCAAATAGGGAATGAGCAGTTCTTC.

The chain employs TRBV27 and TRBJ2-2; D is unresolved. CDR1 is MNHEY, CDR2 SMNVEV, per germline (reference sequence). Trimming shortened V by 5 bases and J by 2 bases, and 9 bases separated the two germline ends. The CDR3 has 14 residues. The CDR3 DNA reads as TGTGCCAGCAGTCCTCCCCCCAACACCGGGGAGCTGTTTTTT. This translates into CASSPPPNTGELFF.

This clone has only one observation. The J gene is TRBJ2-5, the V gene TRBV9; D assignment may be TRBD1 or TRBD2 (5 bases each). Germline assignment: CDR1 SGDLS and CDR2 YYNGEE. The CDR3 is made up of 15 amino acids. The V end was cut by 0 bases, the J end by 4 bases, with 13 bases between. In DNA, the CDR3 is TGTGCCAGCAGCGTAGATGGGGGTACCGTAGAGACCCAGTACTTC. Its protein is CASSVDGGTVETQYF.

The rearrangement uses TRBV5-1 and TRBJ1-1, with 9 bases lining up with TRBD1. This CDR3 comprises 16 residues. Germline CDR1 is SGHRS and CDR2 is YFSETQ. With V trimmed by 2 bases and J by 4 bases, 9 bases remained unmatched. This chain's CDR3 is CASSLIRQGGSTEAFF. CDR3 sequence (DNA): TGCGCCAGCAGCTTAATCCGACAGGGGGGGAGCACTGAAGCTTTCTTT.

The V and J genes are TRBV4-1 and TRBJ2-7; D ambiguous. The CDR3 loop spans 8 amino acids. CDR1 MGHRA and CDR2 YSYEKL come from the germline V gene. CDR3 DNA: TGCGCCAGCAGCCAAGAGTCGGTC. Amino acids: CASSQESV.

The chain uses TRBV4-3 and TRBJ2-7, with a possible D match to TRBD2 (6 bases). Germline CDR1 is LGHNA and CDR2 is YSLEER. The V gene lost 0 bases and the J gene lost 5 bases, with 11 bases spanning the gap. This CDR3 has 14 amino acids. Here the CDR3 DNA reads TGCGCCAGCAGCCAAGATGGAGGGGACCACGAGCAGTACTTC. Protein sequence: CASSQDGGDHEQYF.

This chain links TRBV2 with TRBJ1-1, with D possibly TRBD1 on 6 matching bases. Germline V gene data show CDR1 as SNHLY and CDR2 as FYNNEI. V lost 6 bases and J lost 0, with 14 bases in between. The CDR3 sequence is 15 residues long. DNA of the CDR3: TGTGCCAGCAGCCCCGGGGAGGGGGTGAACACTGAAGCTTTCTTT. It yields the protein CASSPGEGVNTEAFF.

This clone was seen a handful of times. V and J are TRBV13 and TRBJ2-5, with D tentatively TRBD2 (5 bases). V lost 1 base, J lost 1 base, and 7 bases lay in between. The CDR3 extends over 14 amino acids. The germline V gene encodes CDR1 PRHDT and CDR2 FYEKMQ (reference sequence). The CDR3 spells CASSLEAGQETQYF. The CDR3 DNA follows: TGTGCCAGCAGCTTAGAGGCGGGCCAAGAGACCCAGTACTTC. Supplemented by reference TRBV13 and TRBJ2-5, the full variable domain reads AAGVIQSPRHLIKEKRETATLKCYPIPRHDTVYWYQQGPGQDPQFLISFYEKMQSDKGSIPDRFSAQQFSDYHSELNMSSLELGDSALYFCASSLEAGQETQYFGPGTRLLVL.

The chain is built from TRBV15 and TRBJ1-4; no definite D call. Trimming removed 0 bases from V and 0 bases from J, with 8 bases in between. There are 16 residues in the CDR3. Germline loops: CDR1 LNHNV, CDR2 YYDKDF (reference sequence). The CDR3: CATSREGVATNEKLFF. Here the CDR3 DNA reads TGTGCCACCAGCAGAGAGGGCGTCGCAACTAATGAAAAACTGTTTTTT.

The rearrangement links TRBV19 to TRBJ2-7; 9 bases are shared with TRBD1. The CDR3 has 14 amino acids. Germline trimming cut 1 base from V and 2 bases from J; bases unmatched to any gene: 0. In germline, CDR1 is LNHDA, CDR2 SQIVND (reference sequence). CDR3 bases: TGTGCCAGTAGTATAGGGACAGGGGCCTACGAGCAGTACTTC. It codes for CASSIGTGAYEQYF.

The genes are TRBV4-1 and TRBJ1-2; 7 bases map to TRBD1. The CDR3 sequence is 15 residues long. Germline CDR1 MGHRA, CDR2 YSYEKL. V trimming: 0 bases; J trimming: 4 bases; junction bases outside the gene matches: 5. The CDR3 loop reads CASSQDRDSLYGYTF. CDR3 DNA: TGCGCCAGCAGCCAAGATCGGGACAGCCTCTATGGCTACACCTTC.

This clone appeared a few times. J is TRBJ1-2 and V is TRBV29-1; no clear D. The CDR3 length is 14 residues. Trimming pared 0 bases from V and 4 bases from J, leaving 12 bases between. Germline V gene sequence: CDR1 SQVTM, CDR2 ANQGSEA. The CDR3 sequence: CSVEDWEKSYGYTF. The DNA for the CDR3 is TGCAGCGTTGAAGACTGGGAAAAAAGCTATGGCTACACCTTC. Together with reference TRBV29-1 and TRBJ1-2, the CDR3 gives the full variable domain: SAVISQKPSRDICQRGTSLTIQCQVDSQVTMMFWYRQQPGQSLTLIATANQGSEATYESGFVIDKFPISRPNLTFSTLTVSNMSPEDSSIYLCSVEDWEKSYGYTFGSGTRLTVV.

This clone was observed a few times. The chain carries TRBV7-9 and TRBJ2-1; 10 bases are shared with TRBD1. From germline, CDR1 is SEHNR and CDR2 FQNEAQ (reference sequence). Trimming took 3 bases from V and 4 from J; bases not matched to a gene: 3. The CDR3 covers 15 residues. CDR3 DNA: TGTGCCAGCAGCTTCCCGGGACAGGGGTACAATGAGCAGTTCTTC. Its protein product is CASSFPGQGYNEQFF. The variable domain in full, completed from reference TRBV7-9 and TRBJ2-1, reads DTGVSQNPRHKITKRGQNVTFRCDPISEHNRLYWYRQTLGQGPEFLTYFQNEAQLEKSRLLSDRFSAERPKGSFSTLEIQRTEQGDSAMYLCASSFPGQGYNEQFFGPGTRLTVL.

In this sample, this clone turned up once. Compared with germline, one end of the junction differs, possibly owing to a read error. This chain connects TRBV7-7 to TRBJ1-2, with D uncertain. The germline gives CDR1 SSHAT, CDR2 FNYEAQ (reference sequence). This CDR3 is 16 amino acids long. This CDR3 is CASSQDPPDLDYGYTF. CDR3 nucleotide sequence: TGCGCCAGCAGCCAAGATCCCCCAGACTTGGACTATGGCTACACCTTC.

V and J are TRBV5-1 and TRBJ2-3; D might be TRBD2 (6 bases). The V gene's germline CDR1 is SGHRS and CDR2 YFSETQ. V lost 0 bases and J 4 bases, leaving 9 bases between the germline ends. This CDR3 has 14 amino acids. The CDR3 loop is CASSLVGEADTQYF. CDR3 bases: TGCGCCAGCAGCTTGGTAGGGGAGGCAGATACGCAGTATTTT.

The J gene is TRBJ2-7, the V gene TRBV9; TRBD2 matches 7 bases. The V gene end was trimmed by 6 bases and the J gene end by 5 bases; junction bases not matched to a gene: 11. The CDR3 has 14 amino acids. CDR1 SGDLS and CDR2 YYNGEE come from the germline V gene. The DNA of the CDR3 is TGTGCCAGCACCCCCGGAGGCACTAGCGACGAGCAGTACTTC. Translating it yields CASTPGGTSDEQYF.

This clone was counted a few times. The chain joins TRBV7-2 to TRBJ2-1; the D gene is possibly TRBD2 (5 bases). From germline, CDR1 is SGHTA and CDR2 FQGNSA. V lost 5 bases to trimming and J lost 4 bases, with 12 bases between them. The CDR3 is 14 residues long. The CDR3 reads CASSASPGYNEQFF. Here the CDR3 DNA reads TGTGCCAGCAGCGCAAGCCCGGGGTACAATGAGCAGTTCTTC.

This chain connects TRBV4-2 to TRBJ2-1; D is perhaps TRBD1 or TRBD2 (7 bases each). This CDR3 has 17 amino acids. Deletions cut 1 base from V and 4 bases from J, with 17 bases between. Germline V lookup: CDR1 LGHNA, CDR2 YNFKEQ. The CDR3 sequence is CASSQVTGREGYNEQFF. CDR3 DNA: TGTGCCAGCAGCCAAGTGACAGGGAGGGAGGGATACAATGAGCAGTTCTTC.

This chain uses TRBV10-3 with TRBJ2-3; 13 positions match TRBD2. The CDR3 covers 14 residues. CDR1 is ENHRY and CDR2 is SYGVKD in the germline V gene. V lost 6 bases to trimming and J lost 8 bases; unmatched junction nucleotides: 5. CDR3 in amino acids: CAISPGTSGATQYF. The CDR3 region has the DNA TGTGCCATCAGCCCGGGGACTAGCGGGGCTACGCAGTATTTT.

V gene TRBV7-9 combines with J gene TRBJ1-1, with D hard to call. Trimming removed 2 bases from V and 2 bases from J, with 9 bases in between. The CDR3 sequence is 14 residues long. Germline V gives CDR1 SEHNR, CDR2 FQNEAQ (reference sequence). CDR3 sequence reads: CASSLLLPNTEAFF. The CDR3, as DNA: TGTGCCAGCAGCTTACTGTTACCCAACACTGAAGCTTTCTTT.

This clone appeared a few times. The chain is built from TRBV7-9 and TRBJ2-7; no definite D call. V lost 1 base to trimming and J lost 5 bases, with 15 bases between them. The germline V gene has CDR1 SEHNR and CDR2 FQNEAQ (reference sequence). The CDR3 sequence is 15 residues long. The CDR3 loop is CASSLGLRSTDEQYF. Here the CDR3 DNA reads TGTGCCAGCAGCTTAGGTTTGCGGAGCACCGACGAGCAGTACTTC. Full variable domain (missing parts from reference TRBV7-9 and TRBJ2-7): DTGVSQNPRHKITKRGQNVTFRCDPISEHNRLYWYRQTLGQGPEFLTYFQNEAQLEKSRLLSDRFSAERPKGSFSTLEIQRTEQGDSAMYLCASSLGLRSTDEQYFGPGTRLTVT.